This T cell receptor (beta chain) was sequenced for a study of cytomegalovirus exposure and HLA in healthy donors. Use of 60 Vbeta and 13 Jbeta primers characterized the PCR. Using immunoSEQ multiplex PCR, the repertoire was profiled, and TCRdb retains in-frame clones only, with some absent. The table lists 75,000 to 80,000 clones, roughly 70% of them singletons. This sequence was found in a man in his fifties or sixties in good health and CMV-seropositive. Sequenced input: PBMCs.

Here the CDR3 reads CSVAYSDTQYF. The DNA for the CDR3 is TGCAGCGTTGCCTACTCAGATACGCAGTATTTT. The chain couples TRBV29-1 to TRBJ2-3, with D hard to call. Germline V gives CDR1 SQVTM, CDR2 ANQGSEA. The V end lost 4 bases, the J end lost 4 bases, and 6 bases lay between the germline ends. CDR3 length: 11 residues.